This T cell receptor (beta chain) was profiled in a study of blood T cell repertoires in COVID-19 (dated by TCRdb to 2018 to 2021). Regarding the study in general: Samples from collaborators originated in the United States, Italy and Spain and spanned both the acute and convalescent phases of COVID-19. Samples came from the ongoing ImmuneRACE study (first 160 participants) plus 1,254 subjects from 6 global collaborators. The prospective study material was composed of cDNA or gDNA derived from T cells, B-cell-depleted T cells, or PBMCs. The repertoires were released in a freely available public database meant as a resource for research on the immune response to SARS-CoV-2. Nearly every sample came with metadata listing a de-identified subject ID, COVID-19 status, age in years and sex. Subjects who had been exposed to COVID-19, were actively infected with it, or had recovered from it provided the deeply sampled blood TCRbeta repertoires that made up the dataset. HLA class I and class II types, where available, came from metadata supplied by the sample provider rather than from assay-based typing. Results and caveats for the whole study, not just this receptor: Clinical and demographic metadata were provided uncurated, with the amount varying by source and participant.

A note on this clone: Its antigen remains unidentified. The sample holds no much larger clone one base away, and base qualities are not on file.

V loses 0 bases at its end and J loses 9 bases; junction bases beyond the gene matches: 13. Via the germline V gene, CDR1 is SGHRS and CDR2 YFSETQ. Counted from cysteine to phenylalanine, this CDR3 has 16 amino acids. The kept DNA is CDR3 alone, 48 bases in frame from the first base. Participants in the prospective study were aged about 18 to 90 years, lived in 24 United States geographic areas, and enrolled through a virtual design. In the prospective study, cohorts were assigned on the basis of participant-reported clinical history obtained from a screening survey and a study questionnaire. ImmuneRACE Cohort 3 recovered participants were defined by two consecutive negative NP/OP PCR tests, healthcare professional clearance, or symptom resolution. In the prospective study, mobile phlebotomists collected whole blood, serum and a nasopharyngeal or oropharyngeal swab from each participant. Participants in the prospective study had the option to provide additional blood draws and questionnaires over a 2-month period. Before DNA extraction, blood samples from the prospective study were shipped at room temperature or frozen.

The immunoSEQ Assay, a bias-controlled multiplex PCR, was used to amplify TCRbeta CDR3 regions from genomic DNA. For the original study's pipeline: The number of nucleated cells in each sample was estimated by amplification of reference gene primers within the assay. Sequence reads were collapsed and filtered to measure the absolute abundance of every unique TCRbeta CDR3 rearrangement. For each sample, productive Simpson clonality was calculated by taking the square root of Simpson's diversity index across productive rearrangements. This is the immuneACCESS table as TCRdb keeps it, with only in-frame sequences that have V and J called. A part of the clones is gone; compared with another copy, unresolved V genes explain less than half, and the rest is unexplained. V, J and clone size are taken as reported in that table, and D and trimming were inferred from the DNA itself. Here the sample has more than 200,000 clones; 85% to 90% occur a single time. The biggest ten clones account for about 1.6% of the sample.

The sequence was collected from a man aged 35 to 55 who had recovered from COVID-19. The sample was PBMCs or T cells enriched from blood (not recorded which). The sequence is built from TRBV5-1 and TRBJ2-3, with TRBD2 matching 7 junction bases. The nucleotide sequence is given as TGCGCCAGCAGCTTGGAAGTCCAGCGGGAAAGAGCCACGCAGTATTTT. This gives the protein CASSLEVQRERATQYF. The entire variable domain, with the stretches around the CDR3 drawn from the reference TRBV5-1 and TRBJ2-3 proteins, is KAGVTQTPRYLIKTRGQQVTLSCSPISGHRSVSWYQQTPGQGLQFLFEYFSETQRNKGNFPGRFSGRQFSNSRSEMNVSTLELGDSALYLCASSLEVQRERATQYFGPGTRLTVL.